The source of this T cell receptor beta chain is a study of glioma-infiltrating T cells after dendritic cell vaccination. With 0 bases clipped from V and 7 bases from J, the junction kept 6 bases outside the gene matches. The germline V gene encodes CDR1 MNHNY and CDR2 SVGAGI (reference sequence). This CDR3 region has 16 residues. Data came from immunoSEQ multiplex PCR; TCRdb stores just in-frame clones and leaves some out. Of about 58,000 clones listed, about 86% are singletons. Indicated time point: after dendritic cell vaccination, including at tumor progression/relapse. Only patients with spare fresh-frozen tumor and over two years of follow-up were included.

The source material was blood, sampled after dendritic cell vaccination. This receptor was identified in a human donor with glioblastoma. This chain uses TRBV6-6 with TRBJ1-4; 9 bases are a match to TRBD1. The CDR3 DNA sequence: TGTGCCAGCAGTTACTCGACAGGACAGGGGAGTGAAAAACTGTTTTTT. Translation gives CASSYSTGQGSEKLFF.